The 17 T cell receptor beta chains listed next were all sequenced from one sample in a study of blood T cell repertoires in COVID-19. Assay: immunoSEQ multiplex PCR; the TCRdb copy retains only in-frame clones and omits some. The repertoire holds around 140,000 clones, with around 87% as singletons. Sequencing was done on a sample of PBMCs or T cells enriched from blood (not recorded which). The receptors here all came from a woman between 35 and 50 years old who had been exposed to COVID-19.

The chain recombines TRBV20-1 with TRBJ1-1, with D unresolved. The length of the CDR3 is 13 residues. Trimming left V 4 bases short and J 3 bases short, with 12 bases between. Looked up from germline, CDR1 is DFQATT and CDR2 is SNEGSKA (reference sequence). CDR3 residues: CSATERLHTEAFF. The CDR3 DNA is TGCAGTGCTACTGAACGACTCCACACTGAAGCTTTCTTT.

The chain joins TRBV18 to TRBJ1-4; no clear D gene. The germline V and J ends were trimmed by 2 bases and 0 bases, with 7 bases remaining between them. In germline, CDR1 is KGHSH, CDR2 LQKENI. This CDR3 contains 15 residues. The CDR3 DNA reads as TGTGCCAGCTCACCAGGGGAGGCAACTAATGAAAAACTGTTTTTT. It is translated as CASSPGEATNEKLFF.

CDR3 nucleotide sequence: TGTGCCAGCAGTTTGCGGCTGAACACCGGGGAGCTGTTTTTT. It is translated as CASSLRLNTGELFF. This chain links TRBV27 with TRBJ2-2; D uncertain. CDR1 is MNHEY, CDR2 SMNVEV, per germline (reference sequence). Trimming cost V 3 bases and J 1 base, with 6 bases left between them. This CDR3 region has 14 residues.

This sequence joins TRBV13 and TRBJ2-2, with 7 nucleotides matching TRBD1. From germline, CDR1 is PRHDT and CDR2 FYEKMQ (reference sequence). The V segment lost 5 bases and the J segment 2 bases; nucleotides outside the gene matches: 8. The length of the CDR3 is 16 residues. This chain's CDR3 is CASSEPGQLNTGELFF. The CDR3 DNA is TGTGCCAGCAGCGAGCCGGGACAGCTAAACACCGGGGAGCTGTTTTTT.

This clone has only a few counts. This chain links TRBV7-2 with TRBJ1-5; TRBD1 is a possible D gene (5 bases). Between the trimmed V and J ends, which lost 4 bases and 0 bases, there was a span of 7 bases. Germline CDR1 SGHTA, CDR2 FQGNSA. The CDR3 runs 14 residues. In DNA form, the CDR3 reads TGTGCCAGCAGCTCACAGGTTAGCAATCAGCCCCAGCATTTT. Translating it yields CASSSQVSNQPQHF.

The V and J genes are TRBV19 and TRBJ2-7, with unresolved D. CDR1 and CDR2 from the germline V gene are LNHDA and SQIVND (reference sequence). This CDR3 region has 14 residues. Trimming left V 8 bases short and J 3 bases short, with 17 bases between. The CDR3 DNA reads as TGTGCCAGTGGAACAACAACAGAGCACTACGAGCAGTACTTC. Amino acids: CASGTTTEHYEQYF.

Only a few counts were recorded for this clone. The V gene is TRBV19, the J gene TRBJ1-1, with 11 bases fitting TRBD1. Germline V lookup: CDR1 LNHDA, CDR2 SQIVND (reference sequence). J gave up 11 bases and V 6 bases, and 5 bases lay outside the gene matches. The CDR3 runs to 12 residues. The CDR3 sequence is CASSGQGARAFF. The CDR3 DNA follows: TGTGCCAGTAGCGGACAGGGGGCGCGTGCTTTCTTT.

This chain links TRBV4-3 with TRBJ1-2; D not resolved. The CDR3 is 14 residues long. Trimming cost V 4 bases and J 8 bases, with 17 bases left between them. CDR1 and CDR2 (germline): LGHNA, YSLEER. CDR3 residues: CASSRTEGFPGYTF. Written as DNA, the CDR3 is TGCGCCAGCAGCCGAACTGAGGGTTTTCCCGGCTACACCTTC.

This chain joins TRBV7-2 and TRBJ2-1, with 10 bases that match TRBD2. The CDR3 runs to 15 residues. Germline CDR1 is SGHTA and CDR2 is FQGNSA. V gave up 1 base and J gave up 8 bases; unmatched junction bases: 5. DNA for the CDR3: TGTGCCAGCAGCTTAGAAACTAGCGGGATATATGAGCAGTTCTTC. Its translation: CASSLETSGIYEQFF.

The V gene is TRBV27, the J gene TRBJ2-7; TRBD1 agrees at 9 bases. The CDR3 sequence is 15 residues long. Germline CDR1 reads MNHEY; CDR2 reads SMNVEV (reference sequence). J was trimmed by 6 bases and V by 5 bases; bases with no gene match: 11. CDR3 sequence: CASSPRDRVFFEQYF. The CDR3 nucleotides are TGTGCCAGCAGTCCCCGGGACAGGGTTTTTTTCGAGCAGTACTTC.

On this clone itself: The same CDR3 also results from other DNA sequences found in this sample. The chain has TRBV6-5 and TRBJ1-5, with 9 bases matching TRBD1. Germline V CDR1 and CDR2: MNHEY, SVGAGI. Germline trimming cut 9 bases from V and 2 bases from J; bases unmatched to any gene: 2. This CDR3 is built from 13 residues. The CDR3 region has the DNA TGTGCCAGTCGGACAGGGGGCAATCAGCCCCAGCATTTT. Amino acid sequence: CASRTGGNQPQHF.

The chain joins TRBV6-5 to TRBJ1-4; 8 nucleotides line up with TRBD1. The length of the CDR3 is 14 residues. The V segment lost 4 bases and the J segment 7 bases; nucleotides outside the gene matches: 5. The germline CDR1 and CDR2 sequences are MNHEY and SVGAGI. The CDR3 protein is CASSSQGAGEKLFF. CDR3 in DNA: TGTGCCAGCAGTTCCCAGGGGGCGGGTGAAAAACTGTTTTTT.

The rearrangement joins TRBV6-5 to TRBJ2-7; D remains unclear. Trimming pared 0 bases from V and 4 bases from J, leaving 13 bases between. The CDR3 covers 15 residues. Germline V gives CDR1 MNHEY, CDR2 SVGAGI. The CDR3 nucleotides read TGTGCCAGCAGTTACTCGACGGGTGTCGGGTACGAGCAGTACTTC. This sequence encodes CASSYSTGVGYEQYF.

V and J are TRBV3-1 (or the pseudogene TRBV3-2) and TRBJ1-5, with D possibly TRBD1 on 6 matching bases. Germline CDR1 reads LGHDT; CDR2 reads YNNKEL (reference sequence). V was shortened by 0 bases and J by 2 bases, with 11 bases between the two germline ends. The CDR3 is 16 amino acids. The CDR3 protein is CASSQDSTGRNQPQHF. The DNA for the CDR3 is TGTGCCAGCAGCCAAGATTCAACAGGGCGCAATCAGCCCCAGCATTTT.

The chain joins TRBV2 to TRBJ1-1; a possible D gene is TRBD1 (6 bases). The CDR3 length is 14 residues. V lost 5 bases and J lost 0, with 10 bases in between. Germline lookup yields CDR1 SNHLY and CDR2 FYNNEI. In nucleotides, the CDR3 is TGTGCCAGCAGTCAATACAGGGTGAACACTGAAGCTTTCTTT. It translates to CASSQYRVNTEAFF.

The chain recombines TRBV28 with TRBJ2-1; D gene uncertain. Trimming shortened V by 3 bases and J by 7 bases, and 22 bases separated the two germline ends. The germline V gene encodes CDR1 MDHEN and CDR2 SYDVKM. The CDR3 runs 17 residues. The CDR3 DNA reads as TGTGCCAGCAGTTTGAGGCTAGGATCCCCTACAATGAATGAGCAGTTCTTC. Its protein is CASSLRLGSPTMNEQFF.

The rearrangement joins TRBV6-5 to TRBJ1-4; weak D call: TRBD1 (5 bases). Per the germline V gene, CDR1 is MNHEY and CDR2 is SVGAGI. The CDR3 consists of 13 residues. Trimming shortened V by 6 bases and J by 6 bases, and 11 bases separated the two germline ends. DNA of the CDR3: TGTGCCAGCAGCCGGGGGTTGGATGAAAAACTGTTTTTT. It encodes CASSRGLDEKLFF.